The 8 T cell receptor beta chains below were found in one sample sequenced in a study of shared clonotypes between healthy human individuals. Clones were sequenced by immunoSEQ multiplex PCR, and TCRdb holds only the in-frame ones, with some missing. The table lists 2 million to 2.5 million clones, about nine tenths of them singletons. Input material: naive CD4+ T cells from PBMCs. Subset noted: CD45RA+ positively selected. The receptor set was obtained from a man aged 18 to 29 in good health. Some clones in this sample may be carry-over from other donors' samples.

J is TRBJ1-5 and V is TRBV19; tentative D call: TRBD1 (5 bases). CDR3 length equals 14 residues. Trimming removed 3 bases at V and 5 bases at J, with 11 bases between. Germline V gene lookup returns CDR1 LNHDA and CDR2 SQIVND (reference sequence). CDR3: CASSIQGQDQPQHF. The CDR3 coding sequence is TGTGCCAGTAGTATCCAGGGTCAAGATCAGCCCCAGCATTTT.

The chain is built from TRBV11-2 and TRBJ2-2; no clear D gene. Germline values: CDR1 SGHAT, CDR2 FQNNGV. There are 15 residues in the CDR3. V lost 1 base, J lost 4 bases, and 10 bases lay in between. This CDR3 is CASSLAVTPTGELFF. Written as DNA, the CDR3 is TGTGCCAGCAGCTTAGCTGTGACTCCCACCGGGGAGCTGTTTTTT. Full variable domain (outside the CDR3, taken from reference TRBV11-2 and TRBJ2-2): EAGVAQSPRYKIIEKRQSVAFWCNPISGHATLYWYQQILGQGPKLLIQFQNNGVVDDSQLPKDRFSAERLKGVDSTLKIQPAKLEDSAVYLCASSLAVTPTGELFFGEGSRLTVL.

The J gene is TRBJ2-7, the V gene TRBV6-6, with D maybe TRBD2 (6 bases). The CDR3 runs 12 residues. V gave up 6 bases and J gave up 4 bases, with 10 bases separating them. CDR1 is MNHNY, CDR2 SVGAGI, per germline (reference sequence). The CDR3 region has the DNA TGTGCCAGCAGGGCCGGGACTTACGAGCAGTACTTC. This sequence encodes CASRAGTYEQYF.

The chain recombines TRBV5-1 with TRBJ2-2; D gene unclear. The CDR3 covers 14 residues. Trimming took 1 base from V and 6 from J, leaving 10 bases between them. The germline V gene encodes CDR1 SGHRS and CDR2 YFSETQ. The CDR3 here is CASSLQRASGELFF. The CDR3 DNA follows: TGCGCCAGCAGCTTGCAAAGGGCTTCCGGGGAGCTGTTTTTT.

The rearrangement links TRBV2 to TRBJ1-1; TRBD1 matches at 8 bases. The CDR3 covers 14 residues. V shed 7 bases, J shed 0 bases, and the junction held 4 bases outside the gene matches. The germline CDR1 and CDR2 sequences are SNHLY and FYNNEI. In nucleotides, the CDR3 is TGTGCCAGCAAGGGGACAGGAGTGAACACTGAAGCTTTCTTT. Translated, it gives CASKGTGVNTEAFF.

This chain uses TRBV30 with TRBJ1-3; no definite D call. CDR1 is GTSNPN and CDR2 is SVGIG in the germline V gene (reference sequence). Trimming removed 0 bases from V and 2 bases from J, with 8 bases in between. This CDR3 contains 14 residues. As DNA, the CDR3 is TGTGCCTGGAGTGTGGAGGGCCCTGGAAACACCATATATTTT. This translates into CAWSVEGPGNTIYF.

This chain links TRBV28 with TRBJ1-1; no clear D. CDR3 length: 11 residues. V was trimmed by 8 bases and J by 3 bases, leaving 7 bases between them. CDR1 is MDHEN and CDR2 is SYDVKM in the germline V gene. The CDR3 coding sequence is TGTGCCAGCCCTAGCTACACTGAAGCTTTCTTT. This codes for CASPSYTEAFF.

V usage is TRBV9 and J usage is TRBJ1-3; D not resolved. From germline, CDR1 is SGDLS and CDR2 YYNGEE. The CDR3 consists of 18 residues. Trimming cost V 0 bases and J 0 bases, with 16 bases left between them. CDR3 in amino acids: CASSVDGRSGSSGNTIYF. CDR3 bases: TGTGCCAGCAGCGTAGATGGGAGGTCGGGAAGCTCTGGAAACACCATATATTTT.